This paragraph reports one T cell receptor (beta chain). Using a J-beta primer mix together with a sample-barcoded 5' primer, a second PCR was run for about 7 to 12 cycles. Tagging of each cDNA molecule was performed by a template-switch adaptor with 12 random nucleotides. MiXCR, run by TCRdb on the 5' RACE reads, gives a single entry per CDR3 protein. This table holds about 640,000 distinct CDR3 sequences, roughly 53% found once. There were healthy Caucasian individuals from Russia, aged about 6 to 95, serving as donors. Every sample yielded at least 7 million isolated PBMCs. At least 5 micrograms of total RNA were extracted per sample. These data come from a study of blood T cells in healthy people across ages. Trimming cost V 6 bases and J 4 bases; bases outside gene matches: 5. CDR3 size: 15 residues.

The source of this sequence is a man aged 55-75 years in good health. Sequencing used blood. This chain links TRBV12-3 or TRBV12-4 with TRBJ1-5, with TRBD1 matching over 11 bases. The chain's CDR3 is CASRTGTGGNQPQHF. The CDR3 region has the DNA TGTGCCAGCAGAACCGGGACAGGGGGAAATCAGCCCCAGCATTTT.